These 17 T cell receptor beta chains came from one sample sequenced in a study of blood T cell repertoires in COVID-19 (dated by TCRdb to 2019 to 2021). Library method: the immunoSEQ multiplex PCR assay. In its TCRdb copy, this immuneACCESS table keeps in-frame sequences only and misses some clones. Where compared with another copy, unresolved V genes explain less than half of these, and the others have no known cause. The sample data list roughly 380,000 clones, and 85% to 90% of these were observed just once. Of the sample, approximately 0.97% is held by the ten largest clones. The specimen sequenced was PBMCs or T cells enriched from blood (not recorded which). Receptors were obtained from a woman aged 25-40 years who had been exposed to COVID-19.

The rearrangement uses TRBV7-6 and TRBJ1-1; the D gene is possibly TRBD1 (5 bases). This CDR3 comprises 14 residues. Looked up from germline, CDR1 is SGHVS and CDR2 is FNYEAQ. V lost 5 bases, J lost 6 bases, and 16 bases lay in between. The CDR3 is CASSLGWGGAEAFF. In nucleotides, the CDR3 is TGTGCCAGCAGCCTGGGATGGGGAGGGGCTGAAGCTTTCTTT.

This sequence joins TRBV11-3 and TRBJ2-6; 9 bases match TRBD1. This CDR3 has 17 residues. V lost 5 bases, J lost 0 bases, and 5 bases stayed unmatched. The germline CDR1 and CDR2 sequences are SGHNT and YENEEA. This CDR3 reads CASSRDRVLSGANVLTF. The CDR3 DNA follows: TGTGCCAGCAGCCGGGACAGGGTCCTCTCTGGGGCCAACGTCCTGACTTTC.

The V gene is TRBV7-4, the J gene TRBJ1-5; 10 nucleotides agree with TRBD1. Unmatched junction bases numbered 5, after V lost 5 bases and J lost 7 bases. The CDR3 extends over 14 amino acids. Looked up from germline, CDR1 is SGHVT and CDR2 is SQSDAQ. CDR3 protein: CASSEDRGRQPQHF. The CDR3 DNA reads TGTGCCAGCAGCGAAGACAGGGGGCGGCAGCCCCAGCATTTT.

A word on this clone: In the same sample, other DNA sequences code for this CDR3. The CDR3 here is CASSLGTDNEQFF. Here the CDR3 DNA reads TGCGCCAGCAGCCTCGGGACAGACAATGAGCAGTTCTTC. The gene calls are TRBV5-1 and TRBJ2-1, with 7 bases identical to TRBD1. CDR1 is SGHRS and CDR2 is YFSETQ in the germline V gene. J was trimmed by 5 bases and V by 4 bases; bases with no gene match: 3. There are 13 residues in the CDR3.

The chain has TRBV18 and TRBJ2-1; D possibly corresponds to TRBD2 (5 bases). The length of the CDR3 is 16 residues. Germline CDR1 is KGHSH and CDR2 is LQKENI. V gave up 6 bases and J gave up 2 bases, with 17 bases separating them. The CDR3 bases are TGTGCCAGCTCTCGCTCTCTGGCGGGCCCCTACAATGAGCAGTTCTTC. As protein: CASSRSLAGPYNEQFF.

The chain joins TRBV24-1 to TRBJ2-1, with 13 bases matching TRBD2. V trimming: 5 bases; J trimming: 5 bases; junction bases outside the gene matches: 5. CDR3 size: 16 residues. Germline loops: CDR1 KGHDR, CDR2 SFDVKD. The CDR3: CATSGIGTSGNNEQFF. The CDR3 DNA reads TGTGCCACCAGTGGCATCGGGACTAGCGGGAACAATGAGCAGTTCTTC.

The rearrangement links TRBV27 to TRBJ1-5, with D perhaps TRBD1 (5 bases). Deletions cut 3 bases from V and 0 bases from J, with 9 bases between. The CDR3 spans 15 residues. The germline V gene has CDR1 MNHEY and CDR2 SMNVEV (reference sequence). This CDR3 is CASSFGAGSNQPQHF. CDR3 bases: TGTGCCAGCAGTTTTGGGGCAGGTAGCAATCAGCCCCAGCATTTT.

This chain uses TRBV5-1 with TRBJ2-1; 7 bases line up with TRBD2. CDR3 length equals 18 residues. V lost 0 bases to trimming and J lost 0 bases; unmatched junction nucleotides: 9. Germline V gene data show CDR1 as SGHRS and CDR2 as YFSETQ. The CDR3 region is CASSLEYSGLSSYNEQFF. The CDR3, as DNA: TGCGCCAGCAGCTTGGAATATAGCGGGCTTAGCTCCTACAATGAGCAGTTCTTC.

The V gene is TRBV28, the J gene TRBJ2-1; D possibly corresponds to TRBD1 (5 bases). The V gene lost 4 bases and the J gene lost 4 bases, with 23 bases spanning the gap. The CDR3 runs to 18 residues. Germline values: CDR1 MDHEN, CDR2 SYDVKM. This chain's CDR3 is CASSSPSLGRERYNEQFF. The DNA of the CDR3 is TGTGCCAGCAGTTCCCCCTCGTTGGGCAGGGAAAGATACAATGAGCAGTTCTTC.

This sequence joins TRBV19 and TRBJ2-5; 8 nucleotides line up with TRBD1. The germline gives CDR1 LNHDA, CDR2 SQIVND (reference sequence). The CDR3 spans 14 residues. The ends lost 3 bases at V and 5 bases at J; junction bases unmatched: 5. The CDR3 sequence is CASSMQGARETQYF. DNA of the CDR3: TGTGCCAGTAGTATGCAGGGGGCACGGGAGACCCAGTACTTC.

This rearrangement joins TRBV30 to TRBJ2-7, with 11 bases matching TRBD2. V gave up 5 bases and J gave up 2 bases; unmatched junction bases: 5. CDR3 length: 14 residues. The germline gives CDR1 GTSNPN, CDR2 SVGIG (reference sequence). CDR3 nucleotide sequence: TGTGCCTGGGACATAGCGGGAGGGGCCTACGAGCAGTACTTC. Protein sequence: CAWDIAGGAYEQYF.

The chain has TRBV10-3 and TRBJ2-7; D is possibly TRBD1 (6 bases). The V gene's germline CDR1 is ENHRY and CDR2 SYGVKD. The CDR3 contains 15 residues. V dropped 0 bases and J dropped 0 bases, with 9 bases sitting between them. CDR3 sequence (DNA): TGTGCCATCAGTGAGTCCACAGGGAACTCCTACGAGCAGTACTTC. As protein: CAISESTGNSYEQYF.

A few counts support this clone. The V call is TRBV5-1, the J call TRBJ2-7; D unclear. CDR3 length: 15 residues. The germline V gene has CDR1 SGHRS and CDR2 YFSETQ. Between the trimmed V and J ends, which lost 1 base and 0 bases, there was a span of 11 bases. The CDR3 sequence: CASSLLGDNSYEQYF. CDR3 coding DNA: TGCGCCAGCAGCTTGCTGGGCGACAACTCCTACGAGCAGTACTTC.

V is TRBV5-8 and J is TRBJ1-4; D unresolved. Germline V gives CDR1 SGHTS, CDR2 YDEGEE. Trimming removed 4 bases from V and 0 bases from J, with 7 bases in between. CDR3 length: 14 amino acids. As DNA, the CDR3 is TGTGCCAGCAGCCCCCCCGCAACTAATGAAAAACTGTTTTTT. Protein sequence: CASSPPATNEKLFF. The complete variable domain, with remaining parts taken from reference TRBV5-8 and TRBJ1-4, reads EAGVTQSPTHLIKTRGQQATLRCSPISGHTSVYWYQQALGLGLQFLLWYDEGEERNRGNFPPRFSGRQFPNYSSELNVNALELEDSALYLCASSPPATNEKLFFGSGTQLSVL.

This clone was counted a few times. The CDR3 spells CASSLGSSSGYTF. CDR3 coding DNA: TGTGCCAGCAGTTTAGGATCCTCTAGTGGCTACACCTTC. This rearrangement joins TRBV6-5 to TRBJ1-2; D is undetermined. The germline V gene has CDR1 MNHEY and CDR2 SVGAGI. The germline V and J ends were trimmed by 4 bases and 7 bases, with 13 bases remaining between them. There are 13 residues in the CDR3.

V is TRBV21-1 and J is TRBJ2-1; the D segment call TRBD1 is taken from the table without a DNA check. TRBV21-1 is labeled a pseudogene. The CDR3 loop spans 16 amino acids. The CDR3 sequence: CASSKTGQSSYNEQFF. The CDR3 DNA is TGTGCCAGCAGCAAAACCGGACAGAGCTCCTACAATGAGCAGTTCTTC.

The chain recombines TRBV28 with TRBJ2-1, with 7 bases fitting TRBD2. The CDR3 covers 12 residues. Germline lookup yields CDR1 MDHEN and CDR2 SYDVKM. V shed 10 bases, J shed 10 bases, and the junction held 10 bases outside the gene matches. The CDR3 bases are TGTGCCACCTCGCTAGCGGCAATGGAGCAGTTCTTC. This sequence encodes CATSLAAMEQFF.